These 23 T cell receptor beta chains were all obtained from the same sample, sequenced in a study of spatial heterogeneity in lung cancer. TCRdb used MiXCR to reprocess the 5' RACE reads, holding one entry per CDR3 protein. The sample holds hundreds of distinct CDR3 sequences, more than 15% seen once. Stated time point: sample taken at primary tumor resection. The sequences come from normal lung tissue next to the tumor, collected at surgery. All receptors come from a male donor with early-stage non-small cell lung cancer.

Worth noting for this clonotype: A library made for alpha chains picked up this beta chain off target, so its size means little. The chain is built from TRBV20-1 and TRBJ2-7; the match to TRBD2 covers 12 bases. This CDR3 has 17 residues. Trimming took 2 bases from V and 3 from J; bases not matched to a gene: 11. CDR1 and CDR2 from the germline V gene are DFQATT and SNEGSKA (reference sequence). CDR3 in amino acids: CSARTVTSGGYRYEQYF. The CDR3 bases are TGCAGTGCTAGAACTGTGACTAGCGGGGGTTATCGCTACGAGCAGTACTTC.

Sample share makes this clonotype large (0.1 to 1%). This beta chain represents an off-target read in a library built for alpha chains; its size is of limited meaning. The chain links TRBV28 to TRBJ2-1, with D maybe TRBD1 (6 bases). The CDR3 is 14 amino acids. Trimming left V 3 bases short and J 6 bases short, with 12 bases between. The germline V gene has CDR1 MDHEN and CDR2 SYDVKM. The CDR3 nucleotides read TGTGCCAGCAGTTTTGTTCAGGGGACCAATGAGCAGTTCTTC. It yields the protein CASSFVQGTNEQFF.

By sample share, this clonotype is medium-sized. A library made for alpha chains picked up this beta chain off target, so its size means little. The chain recombines TRBV20-1 with TRBJ2-5, with D possibly being TRBD2 (6 bases). V was trimmed by 6 bases and J by 1 base, leaving 21 bases between them. CDR1 is DFQATT, CDR2 SNEGSKA, per germline (reference sequence). This CDR3 comprises 16 residues. The CDR3 nucleotides are TGCAGTGCGTACCCCCTTTTCGGGAGCCGCCAAGAGACCCAGTACTTC. It yields the protein CSAYPLFGSRQETQYF.

By frequency in the sample, this clonotype is large. The library was prepared for alpha chains; this beta chain is a stray read, so its frequency means little. The V and J genes are TRBV28 and TRBJ2-1, with D hard to call. There are 11 residues in the CDR3. V shed 3 bases and J shed 8 bases, with 5 bases lying between them. Looked up from germline, CDR1 is MDHEN and CDR2 is SYDVKM. In DNA form, the CDR3 reads TGTGCCAGCAGTTTCCCGGATGAGCAGTTCTTC. Protein product: CASSFPDEQFF. The variable domain in full, with the rest retrieved from reference TRBV28 and TRBJ2-1, is DVKVTQSSRYLVKRTGEKVFLECVQDMDHENMFWYRQDPGLGLRLIYFSYDVKMKEKGDIPEGYSVSREKKERFSLILESASTNQTSMYLCASSFPDEQFFGPGTRLTVL.

This clonotype is judged medium-sized. Since the library was made to target alpha chains, this beta chain is a stray read and its abundance is not meaningful. The chain is built from TRBV5-1 and TRBJ2-3; 8 nucleotides line up with TRBD2. Trimming at V came to 0 bases and at J to 5 bases, leaving 5 bases not matched to a gene. Germline loops: CDR1 SGHRS, CDR2 YFSETQ. The CDR3 sequence is 15 residues long. As DNA, the CDR3 is TGCGCCAGCAGCTTGGAGGGACTAGATTTAGATACGCAGTATTTT. Translation gives CASSLEGLDLDTQYF.

By sample fraction, this clonotype is large (0.1 to 1%). With the library built for alpha chains, this beta chain is off target and its frequency is not meaningful. The rearrangement links TRBV12-3 or TRBV12-4 to TRBJ2-6, with 9 bases that match TRBD1. V was clipped by 5 bases and J by 0 bases; unmatched bases: 8. The CDR3 extends over 18 amino acids. The CDR3 DNA is TGTGCCAGCAGTCCATCCACAGGGGGCCACTCTGGGGCCAACGTCCTGACTTTC. Translated: CASSPSTGGHSGANVLTF.

In this sample, this clonotype is medium-sized (0.01 to 0.1%). A library made for alpha chains picked up this beta chain off target, so its size means little. This chain links TRBV5-4 with TRBJ2-5, with D possibly TRBD2 on 5 matching bases. Trimming removed 7 bases from V and 1 base from J, with 8 bases in between. The CDR3 extends over 12 amino acids. Looked up from germline, CDR1 is SGHNT and CDR2 is YYREEE (reference sequence). CDR3 sequence (DNA): TGTGCCAGCGGAGGAAGCCAAGAGACCCAGTACTTC. This gives the protein CASGGSQETQYF.

Turning to this clonotype: This beta chain lies outside the target of a library built for alpha chains; its clone size means little. This sequence joins TRBV7-3 and TRBJ2-7, with D maybe TRBD2 (5 bases). The CDR3 is 15 residues long. Germline values: CDR1 SGHTA, CDR2 FQGTGA. Trimming took 5 bases from V and 7 from J, leaving 21 bases between them. CDR3 DNA sequence: TGTGCCAGCAGCCTGGACTCGCCCGGACTTGGGGAGCAGTACTTC. Protein sequence: CASSLDSPGLGEQYF.

Sample share makes this clonotype large. The library was prepared for alpha chains; this beta chain is a stray read, so its frequency means little. The V call is TRBV5-1, the J call TRBJ2-3; possible D gene TRBD2, 6 bases. CDR1 is SGHRS and CDR2 is YFSETQ in the germline V gene. The CDR3 is 15 amino acids. V shed 3 bases and J shed 2 bases, with 13 bases lying between them. The CDR3 DNA is TGCGCCAGCAGCTCGGGGGACCGACTCACAGATACGCAGTATTTT. It yields the protein CASSSGDRLTDTQYF.

Regarding this clonotype: This beta chain turned up in a library designed for alpha chains; as an off-target read, its abundance says little. The chain employs TRBV29-1 and TRBJ2-3; a weak D match, TRBD2 (6 bases). The CDR3 runs 15 residues. Germline V gives CDR1 SQVTM, CDR2 ANQGSEA. Trimming removed 3 bases from V and 2 bases from J, with 15 bases in between. The CDR3 protein is CSVDGGRLATDTQYF. The CDR3 nucleotides are TGCAGCGTTGATGGGGGGAGGCTCGCCACAGATACGCAGTATTTT.

By proportion, this clonotype is medium-sized (0.01 to 0.1%). Because this beta chain is a stray read in a library intended to capture alpha chains, its abundance should not be given much weight. The rearrangement joins TRBV10-1 to TRBJ2-5, with 10 bases that match TRBD1. The V and J ends lost 8 bases and 9 bases, in that order; junction bases with no gene match: 9. Germline lookup yields CDR1 WNHNN and CDR2 SYGVQD (reference sequence). The CDR3 length is 13 residues. CDR3 DNA: TGCGCCAGCTCCCCGGGACAGGGGATCCCCCAGTACTTC. The encoded protein is CASSPGQGIPQYF.

Relative to its sample, this clonotype is medium-sized. For a library built for alpha chains, this beta chain is a stray read; little rests on its size. The chain links TRBV4-1 to TRBJ2-5; 7 bases match TRBD1. The CDR3 runs 13 residues. J gave up 3 bases and V 6 bases, and 4 bases lay outside the gene matches. The germline V gene has CDR1 MGHRA and CDR2 YSYEKL. The CDR3: CASSGTGEETQYF. CDR3 nucleotides: TGCGCCAGCAGTGGAACAGGGGAAGAGACCCAGTACTTC.

Remarks on this clonotype: As an off-target read in a library built for alpha chains, this beta chain has a frequency of little significance. This chain uses TRBV20-1 with TRBJ2-7; 7 bases agree with TRBD2. Germline CDR1 DFQATT, CDR2 SNEGSKA (reference sequence). The CDR3 has 13 amino acids. The ends lost 5 bases at V and 5 bases at J; junction bases unmatched: 9. CDR3 loop: CSADGGGWDEQYF. The CDR3 DNA is TGCAGTGCTGACGGCGGGGGATGGGACGAGCAGTACTTC.

Comment on this clonotype: The library was prepared for alpha chains; this beta chain is a stray read, so its frequency means little. V is TRBV10-2 and J is TRBJ2-5, with TRBD2 matching 7 bases. The CDR3 length is 14 residues. J was trimmed by 2 bases and V by 6 bases; bases with no gene match: 6. Germline CDR1 is WSHSY and CDR2 is SAAADI. The CDR3 spells CASSYSGRQETQYF. The CDR3 coding sequence is TGCGCCAGCAGCTATTCCGGGAGGCAAGAGACCCAGTACTTC.

By share of the sample, this clonotype is medium-sized (0.01 to 0.1%). In a library made to pick up alpha chains, this beta chain is a stray read with a size that means little. CDR3 bases: TGTGCCAGCAGCTCCAATTTAGCGGGAGGGGACGAGCAGTACTTC. Protein product: CASSSNLAGGDEQYF. The rearrangement uses TRBV7-8 and TRBJ2-7, with TRBD2 identical over 11 bases. CDR1 SGHVS and CDR2 FQNEAQ come from the germline V gene. V was clipped by 4 bases and J by 5 bases; unmatched bases: 7. This CDR3 has 15 amino acids.

This clonotype is large (0.1 to 1%) by share. This beta chain came through as a stray read in a library set up for alpha chains, and its size says little. This chain links TRBV3-1 with TRBJ2-7, with 8 bases matching TRBD1. CDR3 size: 15 residues. Germline lookup yields CDR1 LGHDT and CDR2 YNNKEL (reference sequence). Unmatched junction bases numbered 6, after V lost 3 bases and J lost 2 bases. Here the CDR3 DNA reads TGTGCCAGCAGCCAGACCGGGACAGGACCCTACGAGCAGTACTTC. This gives the protein CASSQTGTGPYEQYF.

This clonotype is deemed large. Little can be read into the size of this beta chain, an off-target read in a library designed for alpha chains. The chain combines TRBV20-1 with TRBJ2-5; 9 bases agree with TRBD1. V was pared by 7 bases and J by 5 bases, with 11 bases of the junction left unmatched. The CDR3 has 14 residues. CDR1 and CDR2 (germline): DFQATT, SNEGSKA (reference sequence). For the CDR3, the DNA is TGCAGTGTTCCTAACACAGGGGGCTCGGAGACCCAGTACTTC. This gives the protein CSVPNTGGSETQYF.

This clonotype occurred once. This beta chain came through as a stray read in a library set up for alpha chains, and its size says little. The genes are TRBV29-1 and TRBJ2-4; D uncertain. Germline lookup yields CDR1 SQVTM and CDR2 ANQGSEA. Trimming stripped 4 bases from V and 1 base from J, with 11 bases between. The CDR3 loop spans 14 amino acids. The CDR3 nucleotides read TGCAGCGTTGTAGCAGAACGGGCCAAAAACATTCAGTACTTC. Its translation: CSVVAERAKNIQYF.

Concerning this clonotype itself: This beta chain represents an off-target read in a library built for alpha chains; its size is of limited meaning. The chain couples TRBV29-1 to TRBJ2-3, with 9 nucleotides matching TRBD2. The V segment lost 4 bases and the J segment 1 base; nucleotides outside the gene matches: 6. This CDR3 contains 15 residues. Germline values: CDR1 SQVTM, CDR2 ANQGSEA. The CDR3 spells CSVVPRTSGTDTQYF. As DNA, the CDR3 is TGCAGCGTTGTTCCCCGGACTAGCGGCACAGATACGCAGTATTTT.

About this clonotype: This beta chain came through as a stray read in a library set up for alpha chains, and its size says little. The chain joins TRBV27 to TRBJ2-1; D may be TRBD2 (6 bases). CDR1 MNHEY and CDR2 SMNVEV come from the germline V gene (reference sequence). The V gene lost 3 bases and the J gene lost 4 bases, with 13 bases spanning the gap. The CDR3 length is 15 residues. The CDR3 region has the DNA TGTGCCAGCAGTTTGGGACTGGAGTTATACAATGAGCAGTTCTTC. It codes for CASSLGLELYNEQFF.

With respect to this clonotype: This beta chain slipped into a library made for alpha chains as a stray read, so its size is not meaningful. The chain couples TRBV12-3 or TRBV12-4 to TRBJ2-3, with a tentative D call TRBD1 (6 bases). This CDR3 spans 12 amino acids. V gave up 6 bases and J gave up 5 bases, with 9 bases separating them. The CDR3 sequence: CASRTGEDTQYF. The DNA of the CDR3 is TGTGCCAGCAGGACAGGAGAAGATACGCAGTATTTT.

In regard to this clonotype: The library was prepared for alpha chains; this beta chain is a stray read, so its frequency means little. The V gene is TRBV7-9, the J gene TRBJ2-7; 7 nucleotides agree with TRBD2. This CDR3 spans 15 amino acids. After removal of 4 bases from V and 0 bases from J, the junction contained 6 bases not matched to a gene. In germline, CDR1 is SEHNR, CDR2 FQNEAQ (reference sequence). The DNA of the CDR3 is TGTGCCAGCAGCTCTCTCCGGGACTACTCCTACGAGCAGTACTTC. Protein: CASSSLRDYSYEQYF.

For this clonotype: Found in a library prepared for alpha chains, this beta chain is an off-target read, and its abundance has little meaning. This chain joins TRBV4-1 and TRBJ1-5; D unclear. The CDR3 runs 15 residues. CDR1 is MGHRA and CDR2 is YSYEKL in the germline V gene. Trimming shortened V by 4 bases and J by 1 base, and 11 bases separated the two germline ends. The CDR3 sequence is CASSPPGGSNQPQHF. The CDR3, as DNA: TGCGCCAGCAGCCCGCCGGGAGGAAGCAATCAGCCCCAGCATTTT.